What follows are 27 T cell receptor beta chains derived from one specimen sequenced in a study of OX40 agonist ivuxolimab in advanced cancers. TCRdb's copy holds only in-frame clones and misses some; the assay was immunoSEQ multiplex PCR. The sample has 70,000 to 85,000 clones; approximately 92% are singletons. The sample was CD4+ or CD8+ T cells sorted from blood, taken in a trial of the OX40 agonist ivuxolimab. These receptors all come from an adult with an advanced solid tumor such as melanoma, head and neck, liver or kidney cancer.

This chain uses TRBV10-3 with TRBJ1-5; the D gene is possibly TRBD1 (5 bases). Per germline, CDR1 ENHRY and CDR2 SYGVKD. V was trimmed by 4 bases and J by 2 bases, leaving 9 bases between them. CDR3 length: 14 amino acids. The CDR3, as DNA: TGTGCCATCAGTGCCCAGGGAGGCAATCAGCCCCAGCATTTT. It codes for CAISAQGGNQPQHF.

This chain connects TRBV5-1 to TRBJ1-4; D possibly corresponds to TRBD1 (6 bases). CDR1 is SGHRS, CDR2 YFSETQ, per germline. The CDR3 loop spans 14 amino acids. V was trimmed by 4 bases and J by 3 bases, leaving 10 bases between them. CDR3 DNA: TGCGCCAGCAGCCTAGGGGGTTCTAATGAAAAACTGTTTTTT. Translating gives CASSLGGSNEKLFF.

The J gene is TRBJ1-1, the V gene TRBV19, with D tentatively TRBD1 (5 bases). The CDR3 totals 14 residues. Trimming stripped 3 bases from V and 1 base from J, with 9 bases between. Germline assignment: CDR1 LNHDA and CDR2 SQIVND (reference sequence). Here the CDR3 reads CASSILGGNTEAFF. The CDR3, as DNA: TGTGCCAGTAGTATTCTGGGGGGGAACACTGAAGCTTTCTTT.

The chain couples TRBV19 to TRBJ2-5; 8 bases are shared with TRBD2. The ends lost 6 bases at V and 1 base at J; junction bases unmatched: 4. CDR1 is LNHDA and CDR2 is SQIVND in the germline V gene (reference sequence). The CDR3 runs 14 residues. The CDR3 reads CASSPGGVQETQYF. In nucleotides, the CDR3 is TGTGCCAGTAGCCCGGGGGGGGTCCAAGAGACCCAGTACTTC.

The chain is built from TRBV15 and TRBJ2-2; 7 bases align to TRBD2. This CDR3 is 15 amino acids long. Trimming cost V 1 base and J 5 bases; bases outside gene matches: 4. Looked up from germline, CDR1 is LNHNV and CDR2 is YYDKDF (reference sequence). CDR3 sequence reads: CATSRGREGTGELFF. The CDR3, as DNA: TGTGCCACCAGCAGAGGGAGGGAGGGAACCGGGGAGCTGTTTTTT.

CDR3: CASSLDQGGETQYF. The CDR3 bases are TGTGCCAGCAGCTTAGATCAAGGTGGAGAGACCCAGTACTTC. The V gene is TRBV11-2, the J gene TRBJ2-5, with D unclear. Per germline, CDR1 SGHAT and CDR2 FQNNGV. Trimming took 0 bases from V and 4 from J, leaving 9 bases between them. This CDR3 comprises 14 residues.

The chain carries TRBV7-2 and TRBJ1-5, with a tentative D call TRBD1 (5 bases). CDR3 size: 13 residues. The V gene's germline CDR1 is SGHTA and CDR2 FQGNSA. V lost 5 bases to trimming and J lost 5 bases, with 10 bases between them. The CDR3 region has the DNA TGTGCCAGCAGCATTGACAGAGATCAGCCCCAGCATTTT. This gives the protein CASSIDRDQPQHF. Drawing the rest from reference TRBV7-2 and TRBJ1-5, the complete variable domain is GAGVSQSPSNKVTEKGKDVELRCDPISGHTALYWYRQSLGQGLEFLIYFQGNSAPDKSGLPSDRFSAERTGGSVSTLTIQRTQQEDSAVYLCASSIDRDQPQHFGDGTRLSIL.

The gene calls are TRBV18 and TRBJ1-1; tentatively, D is TRBD1 (6 bases). Trimming left V 1 base short and J 6 bases short, with 6 bases between. Germline-derived CDR1 and CDR2 are KGHSH and LQKENI. There are 12 residues in the CDR3. The CDR3 coding sequence is TGTGCCAGCTCACCACAGGGGGCTGAAGCTTTCTTT. Encoded protein: CASSPQGAEAFF.

This chain connects TRBV30 to TRBJ1-5, with D perhaps matching TRBD1 (6 bases). This CDR3 has 13 residues. Trimming left V 1 base short and J 6 bases short, with 10 bases between. Germline V gives CDR1 GTSNPN, CDR2 SVGIG (reference sequence). As DNA, the CDR3 is TGTGCCTGGAGTGCGGGGGGCAGTCAGCCCCAGCATTTT. Residues: CAWSAGGSQPQHF.

The chain uses TRBV7-8 and TRBJ2-1; possible D gene TRBD1, 5 bases. The CDR3 length is 15 residues. V was trimmed by 1 base and J by 4 bases, leaving 11 bases between them. Germline CDR1 SGHVS, CDR2 FQNEAQ. CDR3 residues: CASSLGQGSYNEQFF. Written as DNA, the CDR3 is TGTGCCAGCAGCTTAGGCCAGGGAAGTTACAATGAGCAGTTCTTC.

The J gene is TRBJ2-1, the V gene TRBV30, with 7 bases matching TRBD2. Germline V lookup: CDR1 GTSNPN, CDR2 SVGIG (reference sequence). The V and J ends lost 2 bases and 4 bases, in that order; junction bases with no gene match: 5. The CDR3 runs to 14 residues. The chain's CDR3 is CAWSWSGGYNEQFF. The CDR3 DNA follows: TGTGCCTGGAGTTGGTCGGGGGGTTACAATGAGCAGTTCTTC.

V and J are TRBV11-2 and TRBJ2-7; D is ambiguous. The germline gives CDR1 SGHAT, CDR2 FQNNGV. The V end lost 3 bases, the J end lost 7 bases, and 7 bases lay between the germline ends. This CDR3 contains 11 residues. The CDR3 region is CASSFFREQYF. CDR3 DNA: TGTGCCAGCAGCTTTTTTAGAGAGCAGTACTTC. Using reference TRBV11-2 and TRBJ2-7 for the parts outside the CDR3, the full variable domain is EAGVAQSPRYKIIEKRQSVAFWCNPISGHATLYWYQQILGQGPKLLIQFQNNGVVDDSQLPKDRFSAERLKGVDSTLKIQPAKLEDSAVYLCASSFFREQYFGPGTRLTVT.

The CDR3 nucleotides read TGTGCCAGTAGTATATCCGGGACTACTCCCTACGAGCAGTACTTC. The encoded protein is CASSISGTTPYEQYF. This rearrangement joins TRBV19 to TRBJ2-7; 7 nucleotides match TRBD2. In germline, CDR1 is LNHDA, CDR2 SQIVND (reference sequence). The V and J ends lost 2 bases and 2 bases, in that order; junction bases with no gene match: 6. This CDR3 contains 15 residues.

The chain joins TRBV7-2 to TRBJ1-2; D unclear. V lost 1 base to trimming and J lost 8 bases, with 14 bases between them. Germline CDR1 and CDR2: SGHTA and FQGNSA. CDR3 size: 14 residues. The CDR3 here is CASSLDPNLGGYTF. CDR3 DNA: TGTGCCAGCAGCTTAGACCCCAACTTGGGGGGCTACACCTTC.

The V and J genes are TRBV5-1 and TRBJ1-1; 8 bases align to TRBD1. Trimming took 8 bases from V and 5 from J; bases not matched to a gene: 8. The CDR3 sequence is 13 residues long. Germline-derived CDR1 and CDR2 are SGHRS and YFSETQ. CDR3 sequence: CASLNTGGTEAFF. Here the CDR3 DNA reads TGCGCCAGTCTAAACACAGGGGGAACTGAAGCTTTCTTT.

V usage is TRBV5-1 and J usage is TRBJ1-2; the match to TRBD1 covers 7 bases. V was clipped by 4 bases and J by 6 bases; unmatched bases: 9. The germline V gene encodes CDR1 SGHRS and CDR2 YFSETQ. There are 14 residues in the CDR3. Here the CDR3 reads CASSATGSWNGYTF. The DNA of the CDR3 is TGCGCCAGCAGCGCGACAGGGAGTTGGAATGGCTACACCTTC.

The V and J genes are TRBV6-1 and TRBJ2-2; TRBD2 matches at 7 bases. Trimming cost V 3 bases and J 4 bases; bases outside gene matches: 17. The CDR3 runs to 19 residues. From germline, CDR1 is MNHNS and CDR2 SASEGT. The CDR3 DNA reads TGTGCCAGCAGTGACAGGTTGGGGGGAGGGCTAATGGGCACCGGGGAGCTGTTTTTT. Amino acids: CASSDRLGGGLMGTGELFF.

The chain is built from TRBV5-1 and TRBJ2-1; TRBD2 aligns across 15 bases. CDR1 is SGHRS, CDR2 YFSETQ, per germline. CDR3 size: 15 residues. The V segment lost 4 bases and the J segment 9 bases; nucleotides outside the gene matches: 5. Here the CDR3 reads CASSQGLAGGGEQFF. As DNA, the CDR3 is TGCGCCAGCAGCCAGGGACTAGCGGGAGGAGGTGAGCAGTTCTTC.

The V and J genes are TRBV18 and TRBJ2-2, with D hard to call. Deletions cut 4 bases from V and 0 bases from J, with 9 bases between. The CDR3 runs to 15 residues. Germline CDR1 and CDR2: KGHSH and LQKENI. CDR3 region: CASSQGTSNTGELFF. DNA of the CDR3: TGTGCCAGCTCACAAGGAACATCGAACACCGGGGAGCTGTTTTTT. The full variable domain, with the rest looked up from reference TRBV18 and TRBJ2-2, is NAGVMQNPRHLVRRRGQEARLRCSPMKGHSHVYWYRQLPEEGLKFMVYLQKENIIDESGMPKERFSAEFPKEGPSILRIQQVVRGDSAAYFCASSQGTSNTGELFFGEGSRLTVL.

The chain has TRBV7-2 and TRBJ2-6; D may be TRBD1 or TRBD2 (5 bases each). CDR1 and CDR2 (germline): SGHTA, FQGNSA. CDR3 length equals 13 residues. V lost 11 bases, J lost 0 bases, and 8 bases lay in between. The CDR3 nucleotides are TGTGCCGGGGGTGGCTCTGGGGCCAACGTCCTGACTTTC. This codes for CAGGGSGANVLTF.

The gene calls are TRBV7-2 and TRBJ2-1, with D possibly TRBD2 on 5 matching bases. The CDR3 totals 13 residues. Germline-derived CDR1 and CDR2 are SGHTA and FQGNSA. Trimming removed 2 bases at V and 5 bases at J, with 7 bases between. The CDR3 here is CASSLSRDNEQFF. In DNA form, the CDR3 reads TGTGCCAGCAGCTTATCGCGGGACAATGAGCAGTTCTTC.

The V call is TRBV30, the J call TRBJ2-3, with 11 nucleotides matching TRBD2. V was clipped by 0 bases and J by 6 bases; unmatched bases: 5. The germline CDR1 and CDR2 sequences are GTSNPN and SVGIG (reference sequence). The CDR3 runs 15 residues. CDR3 loop: CAWSVMSSGGDTQYF. The CDR3 DNA follows: TGTGCCTGGAGTGTAATGTCTAGCGGGGGGGATACGCAGTATTTT.

The gene calls are TRBV5-1 and TRBJ2-1; 10 bases fit TRBD1. The CDR3 has 15 amino acids. From germline, CDR1 is SGHRS and CDR2 YFSETQ. Trimming at V came to 5 bases and at J to 7 bases, leaving 9 bases not matched to a gene. CDR3 protein: CASRRGQGVPNEQFF. CDR3 nucleotides: TGCGCCAGCAGACGCGGACAGGGGGTTCCAAATGAGCAGTTCTTC.

The chain uses TRBV27 and TRBJ2-1; 9 positions agree with TRBD2. The germline CDR1 and CDR2 sequences are MNHEY and SMNVEV (reference sequence). V was pared by 3 bases and J by 9 bases, with 12 bases of the junction left unmatched. The CDR3 has 16 residues. The CDR3 loop reads CASSFIGSGSRGEQFF. DNA of the CDR3: TGTGCCAGCAGTTTCATAGGTAGCGGGAGTAGAGGTGAGCAGTTCTTC.

The chain is built from TRBV18 and TRBJ2-1, with 10 nucleotides matching TRBD2. V trimming: 0 bases; J trimming: 8 bases; junction bases outside the gene matches: 7. In germline, CDR1 is KGHSH, CDR2 LQKENI. The CDR3 has 16 amino acids. CDR3 DNA sequence: TGTGCCAGCTCACCACCTTCTAGCGGGAGTTCTGATGAGCAGTTCTTC. It specifies CASSPPSSGSSDEQFF.

CDR3 protein: CAWSGGKAGNTIYF. DNA of the CDR3: TGTGCCTGGAGTGGAGGGAAAGCTGGAAACACCATATATTTT. The chain couples TRBV30 to TRBJ1-3, with unresolved D. CDR1 is GTSNPN, CDR2 SVGIG, per germline (reference sequence). The V gene lost 1 base and the J gene lost 2 bases, with 9 bases spanning the gap. The CDR3 is 14 amino acids.

CDR3 residues: CASLGGRANNEQFF. The DNA of the CDR3 is TGTGCCAGTCTAGGCGGTCGGGCCAACAATGAGCAGTTCTTC. The rearrangement links TRBV2 to TRBJ2-1; no reliable D call. This CDR3 has 14 amino acids. The germline CDR1 and CDR2 sequences are SNHLY and FYNNEI. The ends were cut back, 9 bases at V and 5 bases at J, with 17 bases in the middle.